This TCR beta chain was observed in a study of T cell responses to AZD1222 COVID-19 vaccine. Study-level information: Some second doses came at about 4 weeks and others at about 12 weeks; these were pooled.

Data came from immunoSEQ multiplex PCR; TCRdb stores just in-frame clones and leaves some out. The sample shows more than 150,000 clones, around 92% of them seen only once. Study conclusions and caveats: It should be noted that donors were predominantly white British and more often female, and clonal diversity was possibly underestimated.

The CDR3 covers 15 residues. V lost 10 bases to trimming and J lost 3 bases; unmatched junction nucleotides: 13. With regard to this clone: Its matching antigen is unknown.

The receptor was isolated from an adult in good health. The J gene is TRBJ2-3, the V gene TRBV23-1; 7 bases match TRBD1. TRBV23-1 is an ORF, with its function uncertain. The sample here was peripheral blood, taken on day 0 of AZD1222 vaccination. CDR3 in DNA: TGCGCCACCGACCTCAGGGGGTCCTCGACAGATACGCAGTATTTT. Its protein product is CATDLRGSSTDTQYF.